Following are 23 T cell receptor beta chains from one sample sequenced in a study of blood T cell repertoires in COVID-19. Sequencing was performed with immunoSEQ multiplex PCR; in TCRdb, only in-frame clones are kept and a portion is missing. The table shows a few hundred thousand clones, with 90% to 95% occurring only once. Specimen: PBMCs or T cells enriched from blood (not recorded which). These receptor sequences come from a human donor in a cohort exposed to, infected with or recovered from COVID-19 (not recorded which). The donor label of this sample is uncertain.

The chain is built from TRBV19 and TRBJ2-7, with D perhaps matching TRBD2 (5 bases). Germline CDR1 and CDR2: LNHDA and SQIVND (reference sequence). The length of the CDR3 is 10 residues. The ends were cut back, 6 bases at V and 5 bases at J, with 5 bases in the middle. The CDR3 DNA reads as TGTGCCAGTAGGGAGGACGAGCAGTACTTC. Translated, it gives CASREDEQYF.

CDR3 residues: CASSLRGQGAGYEQYF. The CDR3 bases are TGTGCCAGCAGCTTGCGGGGACAGGGGGCCGGCTACGAGCAGTACTTC. The chain carries TRBV13 and TRBJ2-7, with 12 nucleotides matching TRBD1. V lost 3 bases to trimming and J lost 3 bases; unmatched junction nucleotides: 6. CDR1 PRHDT and CDR2 FYEKMQ come from the germline V gene (reference sequence). The CDR3 totals 16 residues.

CDR3 DNA sequence: TGTGCCAGCAGTTTATGGGCGGGCGCACTGCTTAACAATGAGCAGTTCTTC. This translates into CASSLWAGALLNNEQFF. The chain couples TRBV28 to TRBJ2-1, with D possibly being TRBD2 (5 bases). The V and J ends lost 0 bases and 5 bases respectively, with 17 bases between them. The CDR3 length is 17 residues. In germline, CDR1 is MDHEN, CDR2 SYDVKM.

The chain recombines TRBV10-1 with TRBJ2-5; D not resolved. Germline CDR1 reads WNHNN; CDR2 reads SYGVQD (reference sequence). This CDR3 comprises 14 residues. V lost 0 bases, J lost 5 bases, and 10 bases lay in between. CDR3: CASSESAQPETQYF. Here the CDR3 DNA reads TGCGCCAGCAGTGAGTCTGCGCAACCGGAGACCCAGTACTTC.

The V and J genes are TRBV4-1 and TRBJ2-1; a weak D match, TRBD2 (6 bases). Looked up from germline, CDR1 is MGHRA and CDR2 is YSYEKL. V was cut by 7 bases and J by 5 bases, with 15 bases left in between. This CDR3 has 14 residues. This CDR3 is CASTLTVADNEQFF. The DNA for the CDR3 is TGCGCCAGCACCCTAACGGTAGCGGACAATGAGCAGTTCTTC.

This rearrangement joins TRBV7-9 to TRBJ2-1; 12 nucleotides align to TRBD1. The CDR3 length is 22 residues. In germline, CDR1 is SEHNR, CDR2 FQNEAQ (reference sequence). Trimming removed 5 bases from V and 0 bases from J; junction bases left unmatched: 20. This chain's CDR3 is CASSTQRRRDRGRISSYNEQFF. CDR3 DNA: TGTGCCAGCAGCACCCAGAGACGTCGGGACAGGGGGCGAATTAGCTCCTACAATGAGCAGTTCTTC.

The V call is TRBV4-1, the J call TRBJ1-3, with 8 bases fitting TRBD1. Trimming at V came to 5 bases and at J to 4 bases, leaving 10 bases not matched to a gene. Looked up from germline, CDR1 is MGHRA and CDR2 is YSYEKL. This CDR3 comprises 16 residues. The CDR3 DNA is TGCGCCAGCAGCTTCCTCCACAGGGGGTTGGGAAACACCATATATTTT. It encodes CASSFLHRGLGNTIYF.

The chain has TRBV5-4 and TRBJ2-2; possibly TRBD2 for D (7 bases). The germline V gene encodes CDR1 SGHNT and CDR2 YYREEE (reference sequence). V was pared by 7 bases and J by 3 bases, with 13 bases between. This CDR3 is 14 amino acids long. This CDR3 reads CASSGGVYTGELFF. The DNA for the CDR3 is TGTGCCAGCTCGGGGGGCGTTTACACCGGGGAGCTGTTTTTT.

The J gene is TRBJ2-7, the V gene TRBV30; 8 bases line up with TRBD1. Germline assignment: CDR1 GTSNPN and CDR2 SVGIG (reference sequence). The CDR3 consists of 13 residues. V dropped 1 base and J dropped 3; count of bases not matched to a gene: 2. The CDR3 reads CAWSEGTGYEQYF. DNA for the CDR3: TGTGCCTGGAGTGAAGGGACAGGCTACGAGCAGTACTTC.

The genes are TRBV13 and TRBJ2-4; 8 bases are a match to TRBD1. This CDR3 region has 17 residues. Germline CDR1 and CDR2: PRHDT and FYEKMQ (reference sequence). V lost 0 bases and J lost 2; bases outside the gene matches: 6. The CDR3 coding sequence is TGTGCCAGCAGCTTAGGCGGGCAGGGGGCTTCCAAAAACATTCAGTACTTC. Its translation is CASSLGGQGASKNIQYF. Together with reference TRBV13 and TRBJ2-4, the CDR3 gives the full variable domain: AAGVIQSPRHLIKEKRETATLKCYPIPRHDTVYWYQQGPGQDPQFLISFYEKMQSDKGSIPDRFSAQQFSDYHSELNMSSLELGDSALYFCASSLGGQGASKNIQYFGAGTRLSVL.

CDR3 nucleotide sequence: TGTGCCAGTAGTGTTCCCACGAACACCGGGGAGCTGTTTTTT. This translates into CASSVPTNTGELFF. The chain carries TRBV19 and TRBJ2-2; D is ambiguous. The germline V gene encodes CDR1 LNHDA and CDR2 SQIVND (reference sequence). The CDR3 runs 14 residues. Trimming cost V 5 bases and J 0 bases, with 7 bases left between them.

The chain couples TRBV19 to TRBJ1-1, with D hard to call. Trimming cost V 5 bases and J 4 bases, with 14 bases left between them. This CDR3 has 14 amino acids. Looked up from germline, CDR1 is LNHDA and CDR2 is SQIVND (reference sequence). The DNA of the CDR3 is TGTGCCAGTAGTCCAACCTTTAGAGGCACTGAAGCTTTCTTT. Translating it yields CASSPTFRGTEAFF.

CDR3 loop: CASRATGWETQYF. As DNA, the CDR3 is TGTGCCAGCAGAGCTACAGGGTGGGAGACCCAGTACTTC. The chain carries TRBV6-5 and TRBJ2-5; D might be TRBD1 (6 bases). Germline-derived CDR1 and CDR2 are MNHEY and SVGAGI. The CDR3 runs to 13 residues. The V gene lost 6 bases and the J gene lost 5 bases, with 13 bases spanning the gap.

V and J are TRBV19 and TRBJ1-4; TRBD1 agrees at 7 bases. Germline-derived CDR1 and CDR2 are LNHDA and SQIVND (reference sequence). The CDR3 extends over 14 amino acids. Losses at the gene ends were 5 bases for V and 5 bases for J; bases not matched to a gene: 5. The CDR3: CASSQTGLNEKLFF. CDR3 in DNA: TGTGCCAGTAGTCAGACAGGGCTAAATGAAAAACTGTTTTTT.

J is TRBJ2-2 and V is TRBV27; maybe TRBD1 (6 bases). The CDR3 spans 14 residues. Germline V gene data show CDR1 as MNHEY and CDR2 as SMNVEV (reference sequence). Trimming removed 6 bases from V and 1 base from J, with 9 bases in between. CDR3 bases: TGTGCCAGCAGGCTACAGGGGAACACCGGGGAGCTGTTTTTT. Its translation: CASRLQGNTGELFF.

The DNA for the CDR3 is TGTGCCAGCTCACCAACAACCAGTGTTGTCAACACCATATATTTT. Its translation: CASSPTTSVVNTIYF. This sequence joins TRBV18 and TRBJ1-3, with D unresolved. Germline loops: CDR1 KGHSH, CDR2 LQKENI. The CDR3 contains 15 residues. Trimming pared 2 bases from V and 7 bases from J, leaving 15 bases between.

The J gene is TRBJ2-3, the V gene TRBV6-6; tentatively, D is TRBD1 (6 bases). V lost 5 bases and J lost 4, with 19 bases in between. CDR1 and CDR2 from the germline V gene are MNHNY and SVGAGI (reference sequence). The CDR3 runs to 16 residues. The CDR3: CASSQTLGQIADTQYF. CDR3 nucleotides: TGTGCCAGCAGTCAAACGCTTGGACAGATTGCAGATACGCAGTATTTT.

V and J are TRBV5-1 and TRBJ2-3; TRBD2 aligns across 8 bases. The CDR3 runs 19 residues. V was clipped by 3 bases and J by 3 bases; unmatched bases: 18. Germline V lookup: CDR1 SGHRS, CDR2 YFSETQ. The CDR3 region is CASSSPGGSGALGTDTQYF. The CDR3 DNA follows: TGCGCCAGCAGCTCTCCCGGCGGTAGCGGGGCCTTAGGTACAGATACGCAGTATTTT.

This clone was detected many times. The chain combines TRBV10-3 with TRBJ1-4, with 8 bases that match TRBD1. The J segment lost 0 bases and the V segment lost 6 bases, leaving 6 bases of the junction unmatched. This CDR3 has 16 amino acids. Germline CDR1 and CDR2: ENHRY and SYGVKD. CDR3 nucleotides: TGTGCCATCAGACCGGGACAGGATACAACTAATGAAAAACTGTTTTTT. Translation gives CAIRPGQDTTNEKLFF.

V is TRBV19 and J is TRBJ1-1, with D maybe TRBD1 (5 bases). Between the trimmed V and J ends, which lost 7 bases and 1 base, there was a span of 13 bases. This CDR3 region has 14 residues. The germline CDR1 and CDR2 sequences are LNHDA and SQIVND (reference sequence). The CDR3 DNA sequence: TGTGCCAGTACTCCTCGGGGGGGGAACACTGAAGCTTTCTTT. Protein product: CASTPRGGNTEAFF.

The chain links TRBV19 to TRBJ1-2, with 10 bases aligning to TRBD1. Germline loops: CDR1 LNHDA, CDR2 SQIVND (reference sequence). V lost 7 bases, J lost 2 bases, and 7 bases stayed unmatched. The CDR3 extends over 15 amino acids. CDR3 sequence reads: CASTTPGQGNYGYTF. CDR3 sequence (DNA): TGTGCCAGTACCACTCCGGGACAGGGGAACTATGGCTACACCTTC.

This chain connects TRBV19 to TRBJ1-2; D gene uncertain. This CDR3 has 11 residues. CDR1 and CDR2 (germline): LNHDA, SQIVND (reference sequence). Trimming took off 6 bases at V and 7 bases at J, with 9 bases between the two ends. The CDR3 DNA sequence: TGTGCCAGTAGGCAGAGCGGTGGCTACACCTTC. This codes for CASRQSGGYTF.

The chain joins TRBV4-1 to TRBJ2-5; perhaps TRBD1 as D (5 bases). This CDR3 spans 14 amino acids. Trimming shortened V by 1 base and J by 5 bases, and 11 bases separated the two germline ends. The germline gives CDR1 MGHRA, CDR2 YSYEKL. The CDR3 bases are TGCGCCAGCAGCCAAGCAGGGTTCGGGGAGACCCAGTACTTC. This encodes CASSQAGFGETQYF.